In this sample, the clone carrying this T cell receptor beta chain turned up many times. Its antigen remains unidentified. The data are from a study of T cells in Graves' hyperthyroidism and ophthalmopathy. Overall study results and limits: Blood also contained most expanded thyroid clonotypes above 0.001. A 13 V-J model separated ophthalmopathy from stable hyperthyroidism. With a median lead of roughly 6.2 months before onset, the model predicted ophthalmopathy.

TCR beta CDR3 sequences were amplified from RNA transcripts. The HTBI set primed first-round TCR CDR3 RT-PCR. From the multiplex PCR reads, TCRdb called clonotypes with MiXCR, one entry per CDR3 protein. The table shows hundreds of thousands of distinct CDR3 sequences, with about 14% occurring only once. Each 10 ml fresh peripheral blood draw supplied the PBMCs. This TCR was sampled from a man in his late teens or twenties with Graves' ophthalmopathy. The source material was blood.

CDR3 nucleotides: TGTGCCAGCAGTGGAAGTTGGGCGGGGGGGTCCTACAATGAGCAGTTCTTC. It codes for CASSGSWAGGSYNEQFF. The chain is built from TRBV2 and TRBJ2-1; 9 bases fit TRBD2. This CDR3 spans 17 amino acids. Germline CDR1 SNHLY, CDR2 FYNNEI. Unmatched junction bases numbered 8, after V lost 4 bases and J lost 1 base.